This is a list of T cell receptor beta chains from one sample in a study of T cell responses to AZD1222 COVID-19 vaccine. Method: immunoSEQ multiplex PCR; TCRdb's copy keeps in-frame clones and lacks some. This sample has over 100,000 clones; around 87% occur once, and the top ten carry roughly 4.5%. The specimen was peripheral blood, collected 28 days after the second AZD1222 dose. Receptor source: an adult who received the AZD1222 COVID-19 vaccine. Each CDR3 is given with its conserved first and last residue. Each record gives: clone size, J gene, D gene, V gene, CDR3 protein, CDR3 DNA. D genes are given only for firm matches. Not every row has a clone size; where given, it reads once, few, many or a size class.

size: -; J: TRBJ1-2; D: -; V: TRBV11-2; CDR3: CASTPGGIGNYGYTF; DNA: TGTGCCAGCACCCCTGGGGGGATAGGGAACTATGGCTACACCTTC
size: -; J: TRBJ1-2; D: TRBD1; V: TRBV6-1; CDR3: CASREGGRQGANGYTF; DNA: TGTGCCAGCAGGGAAGGTGGTAGGCAGGGGGCTAATGGCTACACCTTC
size: medium-sized; J: TRBJ2-7; D: TRBD1; V: TRBV27; CDR3: CASKPGQRAYEQYF; DNA: TGTGCCAGCAAACCGGGACAGCGAGCCTACGAGCAGTACTTC
size: -; J: TRBJ1-6; D: -; V: TRBV27; CDR3: CASSSRDYSPLHF; DNA: TGTGCCAGCAGTTCTCGGGATTATTCACCCCTCCACTTT
size: -; J: TRBJ1-6; D: TRBD1; V: TRBV19; CDR3: CASSKGQYVTHNSPLHF; DNA: TGTGCCAGTAGTAAGGGACAGTATGTAACTCATAATTCACCCCTCCACTTT
size: once; J: TRBJ1-5; D: TRBD1; V: TRBV6-5; CDR3: CASSYSADRANQPQHF; DNA: TGTGCCAGCAGTTACTCGGCGGACAGGGCGAATCAGCCCCAGCATTTT
size: once; J: TRBJ1-5; D: -; V: TRBV4-2; CDR3: CASSQDRANNQPQHF; DNA: TGTGCCAGCAGCCAAGACAGGGCGAACAATCAGCCCCAGCATTTT
size: once; J: TRBJ1-1; D: -; V: TRBV5-4; CDR3: CASSLGRRRTEAFF; DNA: TGTGCCAGCAGCTTGGGGAGACGGAGGACTGAAGCTTTCTTT
size: -; J: TRBJ1-2; D: -; V: TRBV14; CDR3: CASSQAGTYGYTF; DNA: TGTGCCAGCAGCCAAGCGGGAACCTATGGCTACACCTTC
size: -; J: TRBJ1-5; D: -; V: TRBV18; CDR3: CASSPPSTGSGQPQHF; DNA: TGTGCCAGCTCACCACCCTCGACGGGGTCCGGTCAGCCCCAGCATTTT